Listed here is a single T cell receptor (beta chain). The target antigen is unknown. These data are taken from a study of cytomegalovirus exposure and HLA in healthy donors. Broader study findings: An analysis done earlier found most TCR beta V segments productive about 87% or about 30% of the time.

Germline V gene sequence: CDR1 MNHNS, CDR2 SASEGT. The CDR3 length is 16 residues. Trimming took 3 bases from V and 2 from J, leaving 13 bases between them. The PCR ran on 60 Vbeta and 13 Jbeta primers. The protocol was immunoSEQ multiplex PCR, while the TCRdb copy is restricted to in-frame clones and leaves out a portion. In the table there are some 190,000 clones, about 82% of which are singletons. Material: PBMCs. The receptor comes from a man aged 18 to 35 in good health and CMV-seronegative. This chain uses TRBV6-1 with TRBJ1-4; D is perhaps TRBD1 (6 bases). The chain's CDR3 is CASSDRRGATNEKLFF. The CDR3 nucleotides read TGTGCCAGCAGTGACCGCAGGGGAGCGACTAATGAAAAACTGTTTTTT.